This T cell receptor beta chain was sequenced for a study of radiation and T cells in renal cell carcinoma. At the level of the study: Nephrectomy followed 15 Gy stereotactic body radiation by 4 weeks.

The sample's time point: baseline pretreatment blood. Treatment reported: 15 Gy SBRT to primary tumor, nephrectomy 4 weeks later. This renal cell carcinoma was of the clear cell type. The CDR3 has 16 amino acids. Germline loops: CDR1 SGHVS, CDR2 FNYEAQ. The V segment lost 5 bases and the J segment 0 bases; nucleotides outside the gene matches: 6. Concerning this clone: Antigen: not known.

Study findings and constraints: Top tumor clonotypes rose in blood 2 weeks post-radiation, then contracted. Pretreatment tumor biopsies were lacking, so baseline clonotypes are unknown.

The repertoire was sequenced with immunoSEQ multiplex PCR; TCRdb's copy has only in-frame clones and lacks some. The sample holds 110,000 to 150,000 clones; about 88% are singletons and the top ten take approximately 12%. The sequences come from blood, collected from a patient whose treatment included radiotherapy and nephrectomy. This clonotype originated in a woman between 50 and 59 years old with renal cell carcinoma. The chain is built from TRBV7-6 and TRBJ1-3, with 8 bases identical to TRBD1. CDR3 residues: CASSKGQAISGNTIYF. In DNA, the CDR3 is TGTGCCAGCAGCAAGGGACAGGCGATCTCTGGAAACACCATATATTTT.